What follows is one T cell receptor beta chain and its context. What it binds is unknown. Time point: week 5, during vaccination. Vaccine doses each comprised 300 ug of mutant IDH1 20-mer peptide, with topical imiquimod. Sequencing was performed with immunoSEQ multiplex PCR; in TCRdb, only in-frame clones are kept and a portion is missing. The repertoire consists of about 36,000 clones, with 81% occurring once and the leading ten covering 9.5% to 13%. Germline CDR1 and CDR2: SGHDN and FVKESK. V lost 3 bases and J 5 bases, leaving 5 bases between the germline ends. The CDR3 is 12 residues long. The entry originates in a study of a mutant IDH1 vaccine in newly diagnosed glioma. Study-level background: The start of vaccination came 4-6 weeks after radiotherapy alone, or with temozolomide cycles. Mean patient age was roughly 43 years; about 62% were male and about 40% female. Those enrolled had earlier been treated with radiotherapy, temozolomide, or both, mostly both.

The material was PBMCs, obtained from a glioma patient whose treatment included an IDH1 peptide vaccine. This chain joins TRBV14 and TRBJ2-1, with D uncertain. The TCR sequence derives from a man aged 50-60 years with glioma. The CDR3 DNA is TGTGCCAGCAGCCAGGAGCACAATGAGCAGTTCTTC. Its protein product is CASSQEHNEQFF.